Listed below are T cell receptor beta chains from one sample, sequenced in a study of post-analysis software for immune sequencing data. TCRdb re-called the PCR reads through MiXCR, storing one row per CDR3 protein. Here the sample spans more than 450,000 distinct CDR3 sequences, around 34% being singletons. Sequences were obtained from blood. The receptors stem from a girl aged 2 to 17 with multiple sclerosis. The CDR3 runs from the conserved cysteine through the conserved F or W. The D gene is left open where the match is weak. Clone size is given for some rows only: seen once, a few or many times, or a class if the clone is expanded.

abundance,v_gene,d_gene,j_gene,CDR3nt,CDR3aa
many,TRBV20-1,TRBD1,TRBJ2-1,TGCAGTGCTAGAGATCAGGGACAGGGGAACAATGAGCAGTTCTTC,CSARDQGQGNNEQFF
many,TRBV5-1,TRBD2,TRBJ2-1,TGCGCCAGCTGCCTAGCGGGGGGGCATGAGCAGTTCTTC,CASCLAGGHEQFF
.,TRBV5-1,.,TRBJ1-1,TGCGCCAGCAGCTTGGCTCGTGGGAACACTGAAGCTTTCTTT,CASSLARGNTEAFF
.,TRBV12-3/TRBV12-4,.,TRBJ1-2,TGTGCCAGCAGCCGTATTCTTCGGGCGGGGGCGAATGGCTACACCTTC,CASSRILRAGANGYTF
.,TRBV6-2/TRBV6-3,.,TRBJ2-5,TGTGCCAGCAGTAAGGAGCGGATATCCGGAGGGACCCAGTACTTC,CASSKERISGGTQYF
.,TRBV7-8,.,TRBJ2-1,TGTGCCAGCAGCTTAGATCAGCGGGTTAGCAATGAGCAGTTCTTC,CASSLDQRVSNEQFF
few,TRBV6-5,TRBD2,TRBJ2-1,TGTGCCAGCAGTTACGTAGCGGGGAACAATGAGCAGTTCTTC,CASSYVAGNNEQFF
.,TRBV5-5,.,TRBJ1-5,TGTGCCAGCAGCTTGGGGTGGGGGTCCGGGGAGCCCCAGCATTTT,CASSLGWGSGEPQHF
.,TRBV6-5,.,TRBJ1-2,TGTGCCAGCAGTTCCCACCCGGGACTCTATGGCTACACCTTC,CASSSHPGLYGYTF
.,TRBV3-1,.,TRBJ1-1,TGTGCCAGCAGCCATTATCCTGGGGGGGGCACTGAAGCTTTCTTT,CASSHYPGGGTEAFF
few,TRBV5-1,.,TRBJ1-2,TGCGCCAGCAGTCGCGGGGGGGGAATGCGTTATGGCTACACCTTC,CASSRGGGMRYGYTF
.,TRBV12-3/TRBV12-4,.,TRBJ2-5,TGTGCCAGCAGTACGCACAGCCTCCAAGAGACCCAGTACTTC,CASSTHSLQETQYF
.,TRBV6-5,TRBD1,TRBJ1-5,TGTGCCAGCAGTTATGCAGGGGGTAATCAGCCCCAGCATTTT,CASSYAGGNQPQHF
once,TRBV3-1,TRBD1,TRBJ1-5,TGTGCCAGCAGCCAGGACCCTCGACAGGGGACAAGCAATCAGCCCCAGCATTTT,CASSQDPRQGTSNQPQHF
.,TRBV7-2,.,TRBJ2-5,TGTGCCAGCAACTTAGGACGGATCGGCCAAGAGACCCAGTACTTC,CASNLGRIGQETQYF
.,TRBV29-1,.,TRBJ2-3,TGCAACTCCGCTAGGCTGGTGGGGGATACGCAGTATTTT,CNSARLVGDTQYF
.,TRBV15,.,TRBJ2-2,TGTGCCACCAGCAGAGATTCTAGGGAGCGGCCCGGGGAGCTGTTTTTT,CATSRDSRERPGELFF
few,TRBV7-2,TRBD2,TRBJ2-7,TGTGCCAGCAGCCCCCGACTAGCGAACGACTACGAGCAGTACTTC,CASSPRLANDYEQYF
few,TRBV12-3/TRBV12-4,TRBD1,TRBJ2-4,TGTGCCAGCAGTTTTGGGACAGGGGGTGCCAAAAACATTCAGTACTTC,CASSFGTGGAKNIQYF
.,TRBV2,TRBD1,TRBJ2-1,TGTGCCAGCAGTGAGCAGGGGGCGGAGACCCAGTTCTTC,CASSEQGAETQFF
.,TRBV11-2,TRBD2,TRBJ2-5,TGTGCCAGCAGGACAGCGCGCGGGGGGACCCAGTACTTC,CASRTARGGTQYF
few,TRBV6-1,.,TRBJ1-1,TGTGCCAGCAGTGCGATCGACTACACTGAAGCTTTCTTT,CASSAIDYTEAFF
few,TRBV29-1,TRBD1,TRBJ1-2,TGCAGCGCTCCCCGGGAGGCAGGGGGCTATGGCTACACCTTC,CSAPREAGGYGYTF